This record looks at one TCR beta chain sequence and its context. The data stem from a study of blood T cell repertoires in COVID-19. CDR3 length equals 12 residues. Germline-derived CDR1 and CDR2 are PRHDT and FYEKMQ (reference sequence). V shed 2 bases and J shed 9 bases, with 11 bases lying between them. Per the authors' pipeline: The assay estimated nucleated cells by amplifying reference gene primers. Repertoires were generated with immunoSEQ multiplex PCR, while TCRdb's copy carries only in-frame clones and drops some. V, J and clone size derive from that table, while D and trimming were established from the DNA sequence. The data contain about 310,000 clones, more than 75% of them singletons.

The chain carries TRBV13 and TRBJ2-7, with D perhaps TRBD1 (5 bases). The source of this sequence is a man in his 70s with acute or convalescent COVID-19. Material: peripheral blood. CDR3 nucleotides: TGTGCCAGCAGCTTATCTAGGGGTGTGCAGTACTTC. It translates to CASSLSRGVQYF.